This entry lists 25 T cell receptor beta chains sequenced from one sample in a study of blood T cell repertoires in COVID-19. Produced via immunoSEQ multiplex PCR; TCRdb's table is partial and in-frame only. The sample has 200,000 to 250,000 clones, less than 85% seen once. The sequenced sample consisted of peripheral blood. The source is a woman aged 80 or older with COVID-19, enrolled during active disease.

CDR3: CASSLGDGGQGNTIYF. CDR3 nucleotides: TGCGCCAGCAGCTTGGGGGACGGGGGGCAAGGAAACACCATATATTTT. This chain joins TRBV5-1 and TRBJ1-3; tentatively, D is TRBD1 (6 bases). The CDR3 sequence is 16 residues long. Germline CDR1 reads SGHRS; CDR2 reads YFSETQ. The V end was cut by 0 bases, the J end by 4 bases, with 14 bases between.

The rearrangement uses TRBV5-5 and TRBJ2-2; maybe TRBD1 (6 bases). The CDR3 is 16 amino acids. CDR1 SGHKS and CDR2 YYEKEE come from the germline V gene (reference sequence). The V gene lost 2 bases and the J gene lost 1 base, with 12 bases spanning the gap. CDR3 nucleotide sequence: TGTGCCAGCAGCTTATATCAGGGGATGAACACCGGGGAGCTGTTTTTT. It translates to CASSLYQGMNTGELFF.

The chain combines TRBV19 with TRBJ1-3, with D perhaps TRBD1 (6 bases). V gave up 7 bases and J gave up 2 bases, with 9 bases separating them. Germline lookup yields CDR1 LNHDA and CDR2 SQIVND (reference sequence). The CDR3 sequence is 13 residues long. The CDR3 here is CASKEGAGNTIYF. In DNA, the CDR3 is TGTGCCAGTAAAGAGGGGGCTGGAAACACCATATATTTT. Full variable domain (remainder filled in from reference TRBV19 and TRBJ1-3): DGGITQSPKYLFRKEGQNVTLSCEQNLNHDAMYWYRQDPGQGLRLIYYSQIVNDFQKGDIAEGYSVSREKKESFPLTVTSAQKNPTAFYLCASKEGAGNTIYFGEGSWLTVV.

The chain employs TRBV7-9 and TRBJ2-7, with a possible D match to TRBD1 (6 bases). Between the trimmed V and J ends, which lost 6 bases and 3 bases, there was a span of 12 bases. The germline gives CDR1 SEHNR, CDR2 FQNEAQ (reference sequence). This CDR3 spans 13 amino acids. The CDR3, as DNA: TGTGCCAGCAGTCCAGGGACATTCTACGAGCAGTACTTC. Amino acid sequence: CASSPGTFYEQYF.

The V call is TRBV7-8, the J call TRBJ2-5, with 7 nucleotides matching TRBD2. Trimming at V came to 6 bases and at J to 2 bases, leaving 3 bases not matched to a gene. Per the germline V gene, CDR1 is SGHVS and CDR2 is FQNEAQ. The CDR3 is 13 residues long. Here the CDR3 reads CASRKGGQETQYF. In DNA form, the CDR3 reads TGTGCCAGCAGGAAGGGAGGGCAAGAGACCCAGTACTTC.

This clone appeared once. In DNA, the CDR3 is TGTGCCAGCAGTTACTCGCCAGGGGCTTACACCATATATTTT. Translating it yields CASSYSPGAYTIYF. The chain uses TRBV6-5 and TRBJ1-3; D may be TRBD1 (6 bases). The V gene's germline CDR1 is MNHEY and CDR2 SVGAGI. CDR3 length equals 14 residues. Trimming took off 0 bases at V and 8 bases at J, with 11 bases between the two ends.

The chain carries TRBV28 and TRBJ2-7; 7 bases fit TRBD1. The ends lost 2 bases at V and 3 bases at J; junction bases unmatched: 7. Looked up from germline, CDR1 is MDHEN and CDR2 is SYDVKM. The CDR3 is 15 residues long. CDR3 bases: TGTGCCAGCAGTTTACCCACAGGGGCTCTCTACGAGCAGTACTTC. The encoded protein is CASSLPTGALYEQYF.

V and J are TRBV25-1 and TRBJ2-1; 8 bases fit TRBD1. Germline CDR1 MGHDK, CDR2 SYGVNS. J lost 5 bases, V lost 1 base, and 1 base had no gene match. This CDR3 contains 14 residues. In nucleotides, the CDR3 is TGTGCCAGCAGTGAATTGGGACAGGACAATGAGCAGTTCTTC. Its translation is CASSELGQDNEQFF.

V and J are TRBV5-5 and TRBJ2-7; weak D call: TRBD2 (5 bases). The germline V gene has CDR1 SGHKS and CDR2 YYEKEE (reference sequence). V lost 0 bases, J lost 7 bases, and 14 bases lay in between. The CDR3 covers 14 residues. The CDR3 region has the DNA TGTGCCAGCAGCTTGGGAGGGCATGGGTTGGAGCAGTACTTC. Protein: CASSLGGHGLEQYF.

V gene TRBV27 combines with J gene TRBJ1-1, with a tentative D call TRBD1 (5 bases). Per germline, CDR1 MNHEY and CDR2 SMNVEV (reference sequence). This CDR3 contains 18 residues. Trimming removed 2 bases at V and 0 bases at J, with 19 bases between. CDR3 residues: CASSLVVLYRKVNTEAFF. The CDR3 region has the DNA TGTGCCAGCAGTTTAGTGGTGTTGTACAGGAAGGTGAACACTGAAGCTTTCTTT.

This chain uses TRBV5-1 with TRBJ2-7; no clear D. The V and J ends lost 3 bases and 2 bases respectively, with 12 bases between them. The germline V gene has CDR1 SGHRS and CDR2 YFSETQ. CDR3 length: 14 amino acids. CDR3 sequence: CASSSRYPPYEQYF. CDR3 in DNA: TGCGCCAGCAGCTCCAGATATCCCCCCTACGAGCAGTACTTC.

The V call is TRBV27, the J call TRBJ1-4; D gene ambiguous. The germline V and J ends were trimmed by 2 bases and 10 bases, with 20 bases remaining between them. The CDR3 sequence is 16 residues long. Looked up from germline, CDR1 is MNHEY and CDR2 is SMNVEV (reference sequence). CDR3 nucleotide sequence: TGTGCCAGCAGTTTAGTTAGCGGGCAGGAAACTCTAAAACTGTTTTTT. As protein: CASSLVSGQETLKLFF.

V is TRBV28 and J is TRBJ2-1; a possible D gene is TRBD1 (6 bases). The CDR3 loop spans 15 amino acids. The germline V and J ends were trimmed by 10 bases and 8 bases, with 24 bases remaining between them. The germline gives CDR1 MDHEN, CDR2 SYDVKM. This CDR3 is CAIVGGFLQGYEQFF. The CDR3 DNA reads TGTGCCATCGTCGGCGGTTTTCTACAGGGATATGAGCAGTTCTTC.

The chain combines TRBV6-6 with TRBJ1-2; 7 bases align to TRBD1. Trimming took 6 bases from V and 8 from J; bases not matched to a gene: 3. The CDR3 length is 11 residues. Germline V gene data show CDR1 as MNHNY and CDR2 as SVGAGI (reference sequence). CDR3 amino acids: CASRDRSGYTF. DNA of the CDR3: TGTGCCAGCAGGGACAGGTCCGGCTACACCTTC.

The V gene is TRBV29-1, the J gene TRBJ1-1, with D uncertain. This CDR3 has 11 residues. Trimming stripped 4 bases from V and 1 base from J, with 4 bases between. Germline CDR1 is SQVTM and CDR2 is ANQGSEA. The CDR3 nucleotides are TGCAGCGTTGTTAGGAACACTGAAGCTTTCTTT. Encoded protein: CSVVRNTEAFF.

This sequence joins TRBV11-2 and TRBJ2-3, with a tentative D call TRBD2 (5 bases). Trimming cost V 1 base and J 1 base, with 12 bases left between them. CDR3 length: 16 residues. From germline, CDR1 is SGHAT and CDR2 FQNNGV. The CDR3 is CASSLGTLPRTDTQYF. The CDR3 DNA follows: TGTGCCAGCAGCTTAGGGACTCTACCCCGCACAGATACGCAGTATTTT. Looking up the rest from reference TRBV11-2 and TRBJ2-3 gives the full variable domain: EAGVAQSPRYKIIEKRQSVAFWCNPISGHATLYWYQQILGQGPKLLIQFQNNGVVDDSQLPKDRFSAERLKGVDSTLKIQPAKLEDSAVYLCASSLGTLPRTDTQYFGPGTRLTVL.

This chain connects TRBV6-5 to TRBJ1-2; TRBD1 might be the D (5 bases). The CDR3 runs to 14 residues. Germline loops: CDR1 MNHEY, CDR2 SVGAGI. V lost 6 bases to trimming and J lost 2 bases, with 13 bases between them. The CDR3 sequence is CASRRDGGNYGYTF. Written as DNA, the CDR3 is TGTGCCAGCAGGCGGGACGGGGGGAACTATGGCTACACCTTC.

The rearrangement links TRBV4-1 to TRBJ2-5; 8 nucleotides match TRBD1. The CDR3 is made up of 20 amino acids. V was pared by 1 base and J by 5 bases, with 21 bases of the junction left unmatched. The germline CDR1 and CDR2 sequences are MGHRA and YSYEKL. The CDR3 coding sequence is TGCGCCAGCAGCCAAGTTAGCTTCGGACAGGGCCTTCTCCTGCGGGAGACCCAGTACTTC. Translated, it gives CASSQVSFGQGLLLRETQYF.

V usage is TRBV9 and J usage is TRBJ1-2; D is ambiguous. The CDR3 loop spans 15 amino acids. CDR1 is SGDLS and CDR2 is YYNGEE in the germline V gene. Trimming took 0 bases from V and 0 from J, leaving 9 bases between them. The CDR3 protein is CASSVGNSPNYGYTF. The CDR3 DNA is TGTGCCAGCAGCGTAGGGAACAGCCCTAACTATGGCTACACCTTC.

The chain is built from TRBV28 and TRBJ2-1, with D possibly being TRBD1 (6 bases). Germline CDR1 MDHEN, CDR2 SYDVKM. The CDR3 contains 10 residues. V lost 6 bases and J lost 11, with 8 bases in between. The CDR3 nucleotides read TGTGCCAGCAGCGGGACAAAGCAGTTCTTC. This encodes CASSGTKQFF.

This rearrangement joins TRBV7-3 to TRBJ2-5; 8 bases map to TRBD1. The V gene's germline CDR1 is SGHTA and CDR2 FQGTGA. V was clipped by 5 bases and J by 4 bases; unmatched bases: 9. The CDR3 extends over 15 amino acids. The CDR3: CASSMGRGRGETQYF. In nucleotides, the CDR3 is TGTGCCAGCAGCATGGGCAGGGGGCGCGGAGAGACCCAGTACTTC.

The genes are TRBV6-5 and TRBJ2-1, with 8 bases aligning to TRBD2. V was pared by 8 bases and J by 1 base, with 7 bases of the junction left unmatched. CDR3 length equals 15 residues. Per germline, CDR1 MNHEY and CDR2 SVGAGI. The CDR3 DNA sequence: TGTGCCAGCCGGCGGGGGGACGGATCCTACAATGAGCAGTTCTTC. This sequence encodes CASRRGDGSYNEQFF.

J is TRBJ2-4 and V is TRBV10-2, with D hard to call. Looked up from germline, CDR1 is WSHSY and CDR2 is SAAADI. The CDR3 is 14 amino acids. Trimming removed 2 bases from V and 0 bases from J, with 5 bases in between. CDR3 nucleotides: TGCGCCAGCAGTGAGGGCCAAGCCAAAAACATTCAGTACTTC. Protein: CASSEGQAKNIQYF.

DNA for the CDR3: TGCGCCAGCAGCCAACACCCCCCAGGCTGGAATGAGCAGTTCTTC. Translating it yields CASSQHPPGWNEQFF. This chain joins TRBV4-1 and TRBJ2-1; D is undetermined. Trimming took off 2 bases at V and 7 bases at J, with 15 bases between the two ends. CDR1 and CDR2 from the germline V gene are MGHRA and YSYEKL. This CDR3 is 15 amino acids long.

The chain links TRBV27 to TRBJ1-1; D not resolved. The V end lost 3 bases, the J end lost 8 bases, and 13 bases lay between the germline ends. Germline V gives CDR1 MNHEY, CDR2 SMNVEV (reference sequence). The CDR3 is 13 residues long. This CDR3 reads CASSFSTVEEAFF. CDR3 nucleotides: TGTGCCAGCAGTTTTTCCACCGTCGAGGAAGCTTTCTTT.